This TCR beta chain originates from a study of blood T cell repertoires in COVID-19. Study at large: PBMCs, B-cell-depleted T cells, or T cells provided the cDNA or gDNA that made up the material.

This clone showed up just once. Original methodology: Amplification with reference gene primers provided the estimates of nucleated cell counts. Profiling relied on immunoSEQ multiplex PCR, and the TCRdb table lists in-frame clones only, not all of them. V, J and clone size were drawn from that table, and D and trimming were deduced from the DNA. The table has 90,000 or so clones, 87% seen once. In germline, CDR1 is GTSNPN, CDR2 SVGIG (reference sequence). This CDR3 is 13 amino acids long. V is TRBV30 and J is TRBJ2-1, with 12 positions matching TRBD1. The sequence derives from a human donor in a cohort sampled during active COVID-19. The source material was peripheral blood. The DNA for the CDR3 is TGTGCTTCCGGGACAGGGGGCAACAATGAGCAGTTCTTC. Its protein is CASGTGGNNEQFF.